These 2 T cell receptor beta chains were all obtained from the same sample, sequenced in a study of post-analysis software for immune sequencing data. Whole-study results and caveats: The study found TRBV5-6, TRBV5-1 and TRBV20-1 among about 5 TRBV segments more frequent in patients than controls.

Libraries were made from TCR beta cDNA, and they carried unique molecular identifiers. Using its own MiXCR run on the PCR reads, TCRdb lists one record per CDR3 protein. Of 350,000 to 450,000 distinct CDR3 sequences in the sample, more than 30% were seen once. These receptors lack a known antigen. The sequenced sample consisted of blood. These receptors originate from a girl between 2 and 10 years old with multiple sclerosis.

This clonotype showed up just a few times. V gene TRBV11-2 combines with J gene TRBJ2-7, with 9 bases lining up with TRBD1. The end of the DNA fits TRBJ2-4 better, so the J call may be wrong. The CDR3 runs to 16 residues. Germline CDR1 is SGHAT and CDR2 is FQNNGV. Written as DNA, the CDR3 is TGTGCCAGCAGCTTAACCCGGACAGGGGCCTTTAACATTCAGTACTTC. Its translation is CASSLTRTGAFNIQYF.

The chain combines TRBV4-2 with TRBJ2-1; 12 bases fit TRBD1. CDR3 size: 15 residues. Germline-derived CDR1 and CDR2 are LGHNA and YNFKEQ. V shed 2 bases and J 6 bases; nucleotides not matched to a gene: 2. Written as DNA, the CDR3 is TGTGCCAGCAGCCAAAGGGACAGGGGGCCCAATGAGCAGTTCTTC. Protein sequence: CASSQRDRGPNEQFF.